This T cell receptor beta chain derives from a study of cytomegalovirus exposure and HLA in healthy donors. As for the study in general: Out of approximately 170 million T cells, an earlier analysis found 117 million unique TCR beta sequences in total. Whole-study findings and limits: The study flagged 150 to 200 TCR beta chains as cytomegalovirus-associated. High sensitivity and specificity were reportedly achieved when the classifier diagnosed cytomegalovirus status.

As regards this clone: The antigen is not known.

The CDR3 runs 16 residues. In germline, CDR1 is MNHNS, CDR2 SASEGT. Primers included in the PCR were 60 Vbeta and 13 Jbeta primers. Repertoires were generated with immunoSEQ multiplex PCR, while TCRdb's copy carries only in-frame clones and drops some. The table lists 100,000 to 150,000 clones, about 74% of them singletons, with approximately 3.9% in the top ten. The chain couples TRBV6-1 to TRBJ2-5; 7 bases are a match to TRBD1. With the DNA end fitting TRBJ2-7 better, the J assignment may be wrong. This sequence originates from a woman aged 45-59 years in good health and CMV-seropositive. Material: PBMCs. CDR3 DNA: TGTGCCAGCAGTGACCCTTCGCGCCGACAGGGCTACGAGCAGTACTTC. Its protein is CASSDPSRRQGYEQYF.